These 8 T cell receptor beta chains came from one sample sequenced in a study of siplizumab effects on memory and regulatory T cells. Here immunoSEQ multiplex PCR was the method, and the copy in TCRdb shows in-frame clones only, minus some. The data show 100,000 or so clones, with roughly 94% seen just once and about 0.6% held by the top ten. Sample: Tregs sorted from blood. Receptors were obtained from a human donor in good health.

This sequence joins TRBV6-1 and TRBJ1-5, with D possibly TRBD1 on 5 matching bases. The CDR3 extends over 12 amino acids. V lost 6 bases to trimming and J lost 6 bases, with 9 bases between them. Germline lookup yields CDR1 MNHNS and CDR2 SASEGT. CDR3 sequence: CASSRQTQPQHF. DNA for the CDR3: TGTGCCAGCAGCCGACAGACTCAGCCCCAGCATTTT.

In this sample, this clone turned up once. The genes are TRBV11-2 and TRBJ2-7; D remains ambiguous. The CDR3 length is 14 residues. The germline V and J ends were trimmed by 2 bases and 3 bases, with 11 bases remaining between them. Germline CDR1 and CDR2: SGHAT and FQNNGV. CDR3 DNA sequence: TGTGCCAGCAGCTTAAGATCCAGATTCTACGAGCAGTACTTC. Translation gives CASSLRSRFYEQYF.

This chain connects TRBV15 to TRBJ2-1; 8 bases are a match to TRBD1. Germline CDR1 is LNHNV and CDR2 is YYDKDF (reference sequence). The CDR3 length is 12 residues. Unmatched junction bases numbered 3, after V lost 8 bases and J lost 6 bases. CDR3 sequence reads: CATRTGTNEQFF. The DNA for the CDR3 is TGTGCCACCCGGACAGGGACCAATGAGCAGTTCTTC. Combining the CDR3 with reference TRBV15 and TRBJ2-1 gives the whole variable domain DAMVIQNPRYQVTQFGKPVTLSCSQTLNHNVMYWYQQKSSQAPKLLFHYYDKDFNNEADTPDNFQSRRPNTSFCFLDIRSPGLGDTAMYLCATRTGTNEQFFGPGTRLTVL.

This sequence joins TRBV27 and TRBJ1-2; maybe TRBD1 (5 bases). V was trimmed by 6 bases and J by 5 bases, leaving 22 bases between them. CDR1 and CDR2 (germline): MNHEY, SMNVEV (reference sequence). This CDR3 has 16 amino acids. The CDR3 bases are TGTGCCAGCAGCAACACCCCCGGAATGGGGGGATATGGCTACACCTTC. Translated: CASSNTPGMGGYGYTF.

This sequence joins TRBV27 and TRBJ1-5, with no clear D. The CDR3 runs 17 residues. The V gene lost 5 bases and the J gene lost 2 bases, with 19 bases spanning the gap. Germline loops: CDR1 MNHEY, CDR2 SMNVEV (reference sequence). The DNA for the CDR3 is TGTGCCAGCAGTCATCAGTTGGTCGAGGGTGGCAATCAGCCCCAGCATTTT. It is translated as CASSHQLVEGGNQPQHF.

The rearrangement joins TRBV30 to TRBJ2-7; 10 bases map to TRBD1. Germline V gene data show CDR1 as GTSNPN and CDR2 as SVGIG (reference sequence). The CDR3 consists of 15 residues. V trimming: 2 bases; J trimming: 4 bases; junction bases outside the gene matches: 8. In DNA form, the CDR3 reads TGTGCCTGGAGTTGGTGGGGGACAGGGGCATACGAGCAGTACTTC. It encodes CAWSWWGTGAYEQYF.

This chain joins TRBV5-4 and TRBJ2-1, with TRBD1 matching 7 bases. V dropped 3 bases and J dropped 9; count of bases not matched to a gene: 9. Germline V gene data show CDR1 as SGHNT and CDR2 as YYREEE (reference sequence). The CDR3 contains 14 residues. As DNA, the CDR3 is TGTGCCAGCAGCTGGTGGGGCCCAGGGGGTGAGCAGTTCTTC. Its protein product is CASSWWGPGGEQFF.

The chain combines TRBV7-9 with TRBJ2-5, with 11 bases identical to TRBD1. Germline V gene sequence: CDR1 SEHNR, CDR2 FQNEAQ (reference sequence). The trim removed 5 bases at V and 7 bases at J, leaving 6 bases unmatched. This CDR3 spans 14 amino acids. CDR3 region: CASSRTGGLRTQYF. The CDR3 region has the DNA TGTGCCAGCAGCCGGACAGGGGGCCTCCGGACCCAGTACTTC. Full variable domain (rest looked up from reference TRBV7-9 and TRBJ2-5): DTGVSQNPRHKITKRGQNVTFRCDPISEHNRLYWYRQTLGQGPEFLTYFQNEAQLEKSRLLSDRFSAERPKGSFSTLEIQRTEQGDSAMYLCASSRTGGLRTQYFGPGTRLLVL.